The 20 T cell receptor beta chains presented below share a single source sample, sequenced in a study of regulatory T cells in long-lasting Graves disease. Library construction for TCR beta used iRepertoire HTBI primers and Arm-PCR of CDR3 regions. TCRdb ran MiXCR on the multiplex PCR reads and lists one entry per CDR3 protein. Of about 220,000 distinct CDR3 sequences listed, around a fifth were seen once; the top ten hold 12%. Time point: newly diagnosed GD, antithyroid drugs for less than 3 months. PBMC RNA was the source of the TCR library. These records were also assigned to another study, of T cells in Graves' hyperthyroidism and ophthalmopathy.

Source: peripheral blood mononuclear cells (PBMCs), taken at new diagnosis, from a patient treated with antithyroid drugs. Every receptor here comes from a woman aged 25 to 39 with Graves disease.

In its sample, this clonotype was seen many times. J is TRBJ1-6 and V is TRBV30, with unresolved D. Per germline, CDR1 GTSNPN and CDR2 SVGIG (reference sequence). V lost 0 bases, J lost 7 bases, and 13 bases lay in between. The CDR3 is 15 amino acids. CDR3 amino acids: CAWSVGQAGNSPLHF. CDR3 bases: TGTGCCTGGAGTGTAGGTCAGGCGGGGAATTCACCCCTCCACTTT.

V usage is TRBV7-2 and J usage is TRBJ2-3; D is uncertain. The V end lost 1 base, the J end lost 3 bases, and 14 bases lay between the germline ends. Germline lookup yields CDR1 SGHTA and CDR2 FQGNSA. The CDR3 has 16 residues. Here the CDR3 DNA reads TGTGCCAGCAGCTTAGAACTCGCGTGGGAAACAGATACGCAGTATTTT. Its translation is CASSLELAWETDTQYF.

This clonotype was recorded many times. The V call is TRBV7-9, the J call TRBJ2-1; D is perhaps TRBD1 (5 bases). Trimming left V 7 bases short and J 13 bases short, with 17 bases between. The CDR3 loop spans 12 amino acids. Germline CDR1 reads SEHNR; CDR2 reads FQNEAQ (reference sequence). The CDR3 bases are TGTGCCAGCACCCCCGACAGCACAATCCAGTTCTTC. Protein sequence: CASTPDSTIQFF.

This clonotype was picked up many times. The chain has TRBV5-1 and TRBJ1-1; no firm D call. Trimming shortened V by 3 bases and J by 3 bases, and 3 bases separated the two germline ends. The germline gives CDR1 SGHRS, CDR2 YFSETQ. The CDR3 is 11 residues long. CDR3 DNA: TGCGCCAGCAGCTCGGACACTGAAGCTTTCTTT. This codes for CASSSDTEAFF.

This clonotype appeared many times. The genes are TRBV16 and TRBJ1-5; perhaps TRBD1 as D (6 bases). Trimming cost V 7 bases and J 1 base, with 11 bases left between them. In germline, CDR1 is KGHSY, CDR2 FQNENV. The CDR3 covers 14 residues. Written as DNA, the CDR3 is TGTGCCAGCACCCTGAGGGGGAGCAATCAGCCCCAGCATTTT. It yields the protein CASTLRGSNQPQHF.

Many counts were recorded for this clonotype. This chain connects TRBV12-3 or TRBV12-4 to TRBJ2-2, with 7 bases lining up with TRBD2. This CDR3 is 14 amino acids long. Germline trimming cut 7 bases from V and 4 bases from J; bases unmatched to any gene: 6. The CDR3 coding sequence is TGTGCCAGCACCCCCGGGGGGAGCACCGGGGAGCTGTTTTTT. It codes for CASTPGGSTGELFF.

This clonotype is medium-sized within its sample. The chain links TRBV7-8 to TRBJ2-2; D unclear. The CDR3 is 16 amino acids. Germline assignment: CDR1 SGHVS and CDR2 FQNEAQ. V lost 7 bases and J 1 base, leaving 16 bases between the germline ends. The CDR3 sequence is CASTDRPHRNTGELFF. The CDR3 region has the DNA TGTGCCAGCACCGACCGACCCCACCGGAACACCGGGGAGCTGTTTTTT.

Ten or more counts support this clonotype. The final CDR3 position lacks the conserved phenylalanine or tryptophan, pointing to a likely read error. For the CDR3, the DNA is TGTGCCAGCTGGTCAAGCGGGGCCGTATCCTACAATGAGCAGTTCTCC. It specifies CASWSSGAVSYNEQFS. This sequence joins TRBV28 and TRBJ2-1; 7 positions match TRBD2. The CDR3 is 16 residues long. Germline lookup yields CDR1 MDHEN and CDR2 SYDVKM. V shed 8 bases and J 1 base; nucleotides not matched to a gene: 11.

This clonotype was seen repeatedly, ten times or more. V is TRBV3-1 and J is TRBJ1-6; D is ambiguous. Germline CDR1 LGHDT, CDR2 YNNKEL (reference sequence). The V and J ends lost 3 bases and 4 bases respectively, with 7 bases between them. This CDR3 is 14 amino acids long. CDR3 region: CASSHMEYNSPLHF. Written as DNA, the CDR3 is TGTGCCAGCAGCCATATGGAGTATAATTCACCCCTCCACTTT.

Ten or more counts support this clonotype. The chain combines TRBV11-2 with TRBJ1-4; tentative D call: TRBD1 (5 bases). The ends were cut back, 0 bases at V and 12 bases at J, with 11 bases in the middle. The CDR3 has 13 amino acids. CDR1 is SGHAT and CDR2 is FQNNGV in the germline V gene. Here the CDR3 reads CASSLDLTGQLFF. CDR3 sequence (DNA): TGTGCCAGCAGCTTAGATCTTACAGGCCAACTGTTTTTT.

A word on this clonotype: A far larger clone is only one base removed, so a read error is likely. Since the CDR3 does not end with the conserved phenylalanine or tryptophan, this likely comes from a read error. V gene TRBV27 combines with J gene TRBJ2-5; D call uncertain. The germline CDR1 and CDR2 sequences are MNHEY and SMNVEV (reference sequence). The CDR3 is made up of 15 amino acids. V was shortened by 6 bases and J by 2 bases, with 16 bases between the two germline ends. The CDR3 DNA sequence: TGTGCCAGCAGCTTAAGGCTCATGGGGCAAGAGACCCAGTACCTC. Translating gives CASSLRLMGQETQYL.

This chain links TRBV29-1 with TRBJ2-1; D may correspond to TRBD1 or TRBD2 (5 bases each). CDR3 length: 15 residues. CDR1 is SQVTM, CDR2 ANQGSEA, per germline. V was cut by 5 bases and J by 4 bases, with 18 bases left in between. The CDR3, as DNA: TGCAGCGTTCTTGGCAGCCTGGGGGATTACAATGAGCAGTTCTTC. Residues: CSVLGSLGDYNEQFF.

This clonotype has a count of ten or more. V and J are TRBV15 and TRBJ2-7, with D uncertain. V shed 0 bases and J shed 6 bases, with 9 bases lying between them. Germline V gene data show CDR1 as LNHNV and CDR2 as YYDKDF (reference sequence). CDR3 size: 13 residues. In nucleotides, the CDR3 is TGTGCCACCAGCAGAGATGAGGCATCCGAGCAGTACTTC. Translating it yields CATSRDEASEQYF. The full variable domain, with the rest looked up from reference TRBV15 and TRBJ2-7, is DAMVIQNPRYQVTQFGKPVTLSCSQTLNHNVMYWYQQKSSQAPKLLFHYYDKDFNNEADTPDNFQSRRPNTSFCFLDIRSPGLGDTAMYLCATSRDEASEQYFGPGTRLTVT.

This clonotype was seen many times. The gene calls are TRBV28 and TRBJ2-1; no clear D. The V gene's germline CDR1 is MDHEN and CDR2 SYDVKM. V was cut by 4 bases and J by 7 bases, with 8 bases left in between. The CDR3 runs to 12 residues. The CDR3 DNA reads TGTGCCAGCAGTTCGACGACTAATGAGCAGTTCTTC. Its protein product is CASSSTTNEQFF.

This clonotype was counted many times. The genes are TRBV13 and TRBJ2-7, with D tentatively TRBD2 (6 bases). CDR1 is PRHDT and CDR2 is FYEKMQ in the germline V gene (reference sequence). Deletions cut 1 base from V and 0 bases from J, with 10 bases between. CDR3 length: 15 amino acids. CDR3 sequence: CASSLAAGYSYEQYF. The DNA of the CDR3 is TGTGCCAGCAGCTTAGCAGCGGGCTACTCCTACGAGCAGTACTTC.

In its sample, this clonotype was seen many times. The chain is built from TRBV30 and TRBJ1-4; 9 bases agree with TRBD1. Per the germline V gene, CDR1 is GTSNPN and CDR2 is SVGIG (reference sequence). Losses at the gene ends were 6 bases for V and 8 bases for J; bases not matched to a gene: 7. The CDR3 totals 13 residues. The chain's CDR3 is CACAGQGNEKLFF. The CDR3 coding sequence is TGTGCCTGTGCGGGACAGGGAAACGAAAAACTGTTTTTT. Full variable domain (missing parts from reference TRBV30 and TRBJ1-4): SQTIHQWPATLVQPVGSPLSLECTVEGTSNPNLYWYRQAAGRGLQLLFYSVGIGQISSEVPQNLSASRPQDRQFILSSKKLLLSDSGFYLCACAGQGNEKLFFGSGTQLSVL.

This clonotype has more than one count but fewer than ten. The rearrangement links TRBV12-3 or TRBV12-4 to TRBJ1-5, with 8 positions matching TRBD1. The CDR3 is made up of 16 amino acids. The V gene end was trimmed by 4 bases and the J gene end by 6 bases; junction bases not matched to a gene: 11. CDR3 region: CASSSATGERGQPQHF. CDR3 nucleotides: TGTGCCAGCAGTTCCGCGACAGGGGAAAGGGGTCAGCCCCAGCATTTT.

This clonotype was detected many times. The V call is TRBV18, the J call TRBJ2-3; TRBD2 is a possible D gene (6 bases). This CDR3 contains 14 residues. Trimming stripped 2 bases from V and 2 bases from J, with 8 bases between. Germline CDR1 and CDR2: KGHSH and LQKENI. CDR3: CASSPKLATDTQYF. CDR3 in DNA: TGTGCCAGCTCACCAAAACTAGCCACAGATACGCAGTATTTT.

This clonotype was counted many times. This chain uses TRBV20-1 with TRBJ2-5, with D uncertain. Germline CDR1 DFQATT, CDR2 SNEGSKA (reference sequence). Trimming pared 6 bases from V and 5 bases from J, leaving 7 bases between. The CDR3 runs to 10 residues. The CDR3 sequence: CSAARETQYF. CDR3 sequence (DNA): TGCAGTGCGGCTAGGGAGACCCAGTACTTC.

This clonotype came up many times. The J gene is TRBJ2-1, the V gene TRBV3-1; no reliable D call. Germline V gene data show CDR1 as LGHDT and CDR2 as YNNKEL (reference sequence). V lost 0 bases to trimming and J lost 4 bases, with 10 bases between them. The CDR3 sequence is 15 residues long. The CDR3 sequence is CASSQDSRNYNEQFF. CDR3 DNA: TGTGCCAGCAGCCAAGATTCTCGGAATTACAATGAGCAGTTCTTC.